This TCR beta chain was retrieved from a study of patients and donors after allogeneic stem cell transplantation. This clonotype occurred a few times. MiXCR was run by TCRdb on the RT-PCR reads, yielding one entry per CDR3 protein. Among about 96,000 distinct CDR3 sequences listed, about 48% were seen once. This CDR3 is 13 amino acids long. V shed 10 bases and J 12 bases; nucleotides not matched to a gene: 12. Germline V CDR1 and CDR2: SGHAT, FQNNGV. The sequenced sample consisted of blood, either unsorted or a sorted T cell fraction (not recorded which). The rearrangement uses TRBV11-2 and TRBJ1-1, with 12 bases lining up with TRBD1. This receptor was identified in a human donor who was either an allogeneic HSCT recipient or a stem cell or donor lymphocyte infusion donor (not recorded which). It is not recorded whose cells these are; they may come from a transplant donor. CDR3 sequence reads: CATEKGTGGETFF. The CDR3 DNA sequence: TGTGCCACCGAGAAAGGGACAGGGGGCGAGACTTTCTTT.